The subject of this entry is one T cell receptor beta chain. The target antigen is unknown. This entry comes from a study of T cell responses to AZD1222 COVID-19 vaccine. General study findings and limits: Recipients of AZD1222 seropositive at baseline numbered only 6 or 7. Spike-specific TCR repertoires showed rising breadth and depth after two AZD1222 doses.

Germline CDR1 is SGHAT and CDR2 is FQNNGV. V lost 1 base and J lost 7, with 11 bases in between. The CDR3 covers 15 residues. TCRdb's copy holds only in-frame clones and misses some; the assay was immunoSEQ multiplex PCR. Of some 150,000 clones in the sample, around 90% are singletons; the top ten hold 4% to 6%. This clonotype was obtained from an adult in good health. The sequencing here drew on peripheral blood, taken on day 0 of AZD1222 vaccination. The genes are TRBV11-2 and TRBJ1-6; no reliable D call. The CDR3 coding sequence is TGTGCCAGCAGCTTAGTGTTTCGTGGAAATTCACCCCTCCACTTT. It encodes CASSLVFRGNSPLHF.